The T cell receptor beta chain under discussion was sequenced for a study of T cells in Graves' hyperthyroidism and ophthalmopathy. Points from the study as a whole: Ophthalmopathy got predicted by the model a median roughly 6.4 months before its onset.

TCR beta CDR3 sequences were amplified from RNA transcripts. HTBI primers drove first-round RT-PCR of the TCR CDR3. Each CDR3 protein is one row after TCRdb ran MiXCR on the multiplex PCR reads. The sample records hundreds of thousands of distinct CDR3 sequences, less than 45% being singletons. As regards this clonotype: What it binds is unknown.

J was trimmed by 8 bases and V by 6 bases; bases with no gene match: 11. The CDR3 is 16 amino acids. Germline loops: CDR1 SNHLY, CDR2 FYNNEI. This TCR derives from an adult man with Graves' disease, either hyperthyroidism or ophthalmopathy (not recorded which). Material: peripheral blood or thyroid tissue (not recorded which). The chain combines TRBV2 with TRBJ1-6, with 9 bases matching TRBD1. CDR3 in amino acids: CASRGAQGAGDSPLHF. CDR3 DNA: TGTGCCAGCAGGGGAGCACAGGGGGCAGGGGATTCACCCCTCCACTTT.